Described below is a single T cell receptor (beta chain) sequence and its context. Its target is not known. This sample was included in a study of shared clonotypes between healthy human individuals. Turning to the study itself: CD4 naive and CD4 memory each took three plates per donor, while CD8 naive took two and CD8 memory one.

Sequenced by immunoSEQ multiplex PCR; TCRdb stores in-frame clones only, minus some. The sample has 2,500,000 or so clones, 93% seen once. Study outcomes and limitations: A limitation of the genetic and exposure-history diversity represented arose from few donors. When compared with the clonotypes that were shared by all four sorted-subset donors, the non-shared clonotypes turned out to have lower generation probabilities.

Germline assignment: CDR1 SQVTM and CDR2 ANQGSEA. Trimming removed 7 bases at V and 0 bases at J, with 7 bases between. This CDR3 comprises 12 residues. The source material was naive CD4+ T cells from PBMCs. Stated subset: CD45RA+ positively selected. This rearrangement joins TRBV29-1 to TRBJ1-3; D is undetermined. This sequence was found in a young man in good health. Some clones in this sample may be carry-over from other donors' samples. CDR3 DNA: TGCAGCGCCTTCAGCTCTGGAAACACCATATATTTT. Translated: CSAFSSGNTIYF.